The next 30 T cell receptor beta chains were all read from a single sample in a study of shared clonotypes between healthy human individuals (TCRdb year 2020). Receptors were amplified or captured by the immunoSEQ multiplex PCR assay. TCRdb mirrors the immuneACCESS table, restricted to in-frame sequences. Some clones are absent from its copies; in checked studies, under half trace to an unresolved V gene, and the reason for the others is unknown. The sample yields around 2,000,000 clones; just under 95% were counted once. The top ten hold 1% to 1.3% of the sample. For the CD8 naive samples, CD45RO-negative cells were positively selected for CCR7, yielding a CD45RA+CCR7+ population from which TemRA cells were excluded. The sample comprised naive CD8+ T cells sorted from blood. The cell subset or site label here, explained by the study, means: CD45RA+CCR7+. The receptors stem from a man between 18 and 29 years old in good health.

This clone has only a few counts. The chain joins TRBV11-3 to TRBJ2-7; 10 nucleotides match TRBD1. The V gene end was trimmed by 1 base and the J gene end by 6 bases; junction bases not matched to a gene: 3. In germline, CDR1 is SGHNT, CDR2 YENEEA. The CDR3 loop spans 14 amino acids. DNA of the CDR3: TGTGCCAGCAGCTTAGGGGACAGGGGATTCGAGCAGTACTTC. Translated, it gives CASSLGDRGFEQYF. Looking up the rest from reference TRBV11-3 and TRBJ2-7 gives the full variable domain: EAGVVQSPRYKIIEKKQPVAFWCNPISGHNTLYWYLQNLGQGPELLIRYENEEAVDDSQLPKDRFSAERLKGVDSTLKIQPAELGDSAVYLCASSLGDRGFEQYFGPGTRLTVT.

As concerns this clone: Other DNA sequences in this sample translate to the same CDR3. The V call is TRBV27, the J call TRBJ2-7; D is unclear. V gave up 2 bases and J gave up 1 base, with 6 bases separating them. Germline loops: CDR1 MNHEY, CDR2 SMNVEV (reference sequence). The CDR3 has 13 residues. CDR3 loop: CASSLKGSYEQYF. The CDR3 DNA reads TGTGCCAGCAGTTTAAAGGGATCCTACGAGCAGTACTTC.

The gene calls are TRBV27 and TRBJ1-5; TRBD1 is a possible D gene (5 bases). Germline V gene lookup returns CDR1 MNHEY and CDR2 SMNVEV (reference sequence). The CDR3 spans 15 residues. V was trimmed by 4 bases and J by 7 bases, leaving 17 bases between them. The CDR3 sequence is CASSSEGVRGQPQHF. CDR3 in DNA: TGTGCCAGCAGTTCCGAGGGTGTTCGGGGGCAGCCCCAGCATTTT.

The DNA for the CDR3 is TGTGCCAGCAGCCACATTTCCTACGAGCAGTACTTC. This encodes CASSHISYEQYF. This chain uses TRBV6-6 with TRBJ2-7; D is undetermined. The CDR3 totals 12 residues. Germline values: CDR1 MNHNY, CDR2 SVGAGI (reference sequence). The V and J ends lost 6 bases and 1 base respectively, with 7 bases between them.

V gene TRBV6-1 combines with J gene TRBJ2-5; tentatively, D is TRBD1 (6 bases). The CDR3 consists of 15 residues. Germline CDR1 and CDR2: MNHNS and SASEGT. The V gene lost 3 bases and the J gene lost 5 bases, with 16 bases spanning the gap. The CDR3 protein is CASSDFTGPLETQYF. The CDR3 region has the DNA TGTGCCAGCAGTGACTTCACAGGGCCCCTGGAGACCCAGTACTTC.

J is TRBJ2-4 and V is TRBV6-6; TRBD2 matches 7 bases. The ends lost 5 bases at V and 5 bases at J; junction bases unmatched: 9. CDR3 size: 15 residues. Germline V lookup: CDR1 MNHNY, CDR2 SVGAGI (reference sequence). The CDR3 DNA follows: TGTGCCAGCAGTCAAACCTTTGGGGGGGAAAACATTCAGTACTTC. It yields the protein CASSQTFGGENIQYF.

This chain links TRBV7-9 with TRBJ1-1; the D is unclear. Per germline, CDR1 SEHNR and CDR2 FQNEAQ (reference sequence). This CDR3 contains 17 residues. V was trimmed by 1 base and J by 0 bases, leaving 15 bases between them. CDR3 nucleotides: TGTGCCAGCAGCTTAGGGGCAGGTAGCGTTCTGAACACTGAAGCTTTCTTT. Amino acid sequence: CASSLGAGSVLNTEAFF.

Points on this clone: At the DNA level, this CDR3 is encoded by other sequences in the same sample as well. The rearrangement links TRBV10-1 to TRBJ2-3; 9 bases line up with TRBD2. V shed 2 bases and J 0 bases; nucleotides not matched to a gene: 0. Germline assignment: CDR1 WNHNN and CDR2 SYGVQD (reference sequence). CDR3 length equals 15 residues. The CDR3: CASSEGTSSTDTQYF. The CDR3 DNA is TGCGCCAGCAGTGAGGGGACTAGCAGCACAGATACGCAGTATTTT.

This clone was seen a few times. The gene calls are TRBV30 and TRBJ1-2, with a tentative D call TRBD1 (5 bases). The CDR3 is made up of 10 amino acids. Germline CDR1 reads GTSNPN; CDR2 reads SVGIG (reference sequence). V lost 8 bases to trimming and J lost 4 bases, with 8 bases between them. In DNA form, the CDR3 reads TGTGCCCTAGACAGCTATGGCTACACCTTC. Amino acids: CALDSYGYTF.

The gene calls are TRBV27 and TRBJ2-2, with a tentative D call TRBD1 (6 bases). The CDR3 is 17 amino acids. Deletions cut 6 bases from V and 7 bases from J, with 24 bases between. Germline-derived CDR1 and CDR2 are MNHEY and SMNVEV (reference sequence). CDR3 coding DNA: TGTGCCAGCAGACCCCGGGACACCATTTTGCTAGACGGGGAGCTGTTTTTT. This encodes CASRPRDTILLDGELFF.

In regard to this clone: Different DNA sequences within this sample yield the same CDR3. This chain joins TRBV9 and TRBJ2-5, with D uncertain. CDR3 length: 14 amino acids. CDR1 SGDLS and CDR2 YYNGEE come from the germline V gene. V gave up 0 bases and J gave up 5 bases, with 11 bases separating them. CDR3 sequence (DNA): TGTGCCAGCAGCGTAGAAGGTTTAGGGGAGACCCAGTACTTC. Amino acid sequence: CASSVEGLGETQYF.

The CDR3 sequence is CASSQGLEEAFF. CDR3 bases: TGTGCCAGCAGCCAGGGGCTGGAGGAAGCTTTCTTT. The rearrangement uses TRBV11-3 and TRBJ1-1; weak D call: TRBD1 (6 bases). The CDR3 has 12 amino acids. V was shortened by 5 bases and J by 8 bases, with 12 bases between the two germline ends. The germline CDR1 and CDR2 sequences are SGHNT and YENEEA. Looking up the rest from reference TRBV11-3 and TRBJ1-1 gives the full variable domain: EAGVVQSPRYKIIEKKQPVAFWCNPISGHNTLYWYLQNLGQGPELLIRYENEEAVDDSQLPKDRFSAERLKGVDSTLKIQPAELGDSAVYLCASSQGLEEAFFGQGTRLTVV.

The chain joins TRBV2 to TRBJ2-7; D gene ambiguous. Germline-derived CDR1 and CDR2 are SNHLY and FYNNEI. Trimming stripped 4 bases from V and 3 bases from J, with 4 bases between. The CDR3 is 11 amino acids. CDR3 sequence reads: CASSVVYEQYF. The CDR3 coding sequence is TGTGCCAGCAGTGTCGTCTACGAGCAGTACTTC.

J is TRBJ2-5 and V is TRBV28; possibly TRBD1 or TRBD2 for D (5 bases each). Germline-derived CDR1 and CDR2 are MDHEN and SYDVKM. The CDR3 is 15 residues long. V lost 5 bases and J lost 3, with 16 bases in between. The CDR3 loop is CASSVSLGREETQYF. In DNA form, the CDR3 reads TGTGCCAGCAGTGTGAGCCTGGGACGGGAAGAGACCCAGTACTTC.

As for this clone: Distinct nucleotide sequences in the sample also encode this CDR3. This chain uses TRBV30 with TRBJ2-3; 9 bases are a match to TRBD1. The CDR3 consists of 14 residues. V lost 3 bases to trimming and J lost 3 bases; unmatched junction nucleotides: 4. Looked up from germline, CDR1 is GTSNPN and CDR2 is SVGIG (reference sequence). The CDR3 loop reads CAWSPGQGTDTQYF. In nucleotides, the CDR3 is TGTGCCTGGAGCCCGGGACAGGGAACAGATACGCAGTATTTT. Variable domain in full (rest from reference TRBV30 and TRBJ2-3): SQTIHQWPATLVQPVGSPLSLECTVEGTSNPNLYWYRQAAGRGLQLLFYSVGIGQISSEVPQNLSASRPQDRQFILSSKKLLLSDSGFYLCAWSPGQGTDTQYFGPGTRLTVL.

This clone showed up just once. The genes are TRBV4-1 and TRBJ2-6; 7 bases line up with TRBD1. CDR1 and CDR2 from the germline V gene are MGHRA and YSYEKL. This CDR3 has 18 residues. The ends lost 0 bases at V and 3 bases at J; junction bases unmatched: 8. The CDR3 loop reads CASSQDAPTGFGANVLTF. CDR3 sequence (DNA): TGCGCCAGCAGCCAAGATGCCCCGACAGGGTTTGGGGCCAACGTCCTGACTTTC.

J is TRBJ1-1 and V is TRBV19; D call uncertain. Trimming removed 5 bases from V and 3 bases from J, with 10 bases in between. CDR1 and CDR2 (germline): LNHDA, SQIVND (reference sequence). This CDR3 contains 13 residues. The CDR3 is CASSAELYTEAFF. The CDR3 nucleotides are TGTGCCAGTAGTGCTGAACTCTACACTGAAGCTTTCTTT.

V and J are TRBV4-1 and TRBJ2-5; D is unclear. This CDR3 is built from 15 residues. Germline V lookup: CDR1 MGHRA, CDR2 YSYEKL. Trimming pared 3 bases from V and 4 bases from J, leaving 15 bases between. CDR3 protein: CASSQESSPPETQYF. The CDR3 DNA sequence: TGCGCCAGCAGCCAGGAGTCCTCCCCCCCAGAGACCCAGTACTTC.

The J gene is TRBJ2-3, the V gene TRBV7-9; D is uncertain. V was trimmed by 5 bases and J by 5 bases, leaving 20 bases between them. The CDR3 sequence is 16 residues long. Germline V lookup: CDR1 SEHNR, CDR2 FQNEAQ (reference sequence). The CDR3 DNA follows: TGTGCCAGCAGCCCCCTCTGGTCGGAAAAGGGAGATACGCAGTATTTT. Its protein is CASSPLWSEKGDTQYF.

Regarding this clone: This sample includes further DNA sequences coding for the same CDR3. The chain uses TRBV6-4 and TRBJ1-1; D is perhaps TRBD1 (5 bases). Per germline, CDR1 MRHNA and CDR2 SNTAGT. Deletions cut 3 bases from V and 2 bases from J, with 7 bases between. The CDR3 length is 13 residues. This CDR3 reads CASSEGGNTEAFF. CDR3 bases: TGTGCCAGCAGTGAGGGGGGAAACACTGAAGCTTTCTTT.

The chain couples TRBV29-1 to TRBJ1-1, with 8 bases matching TRBD1. This CDR3 has 14 residues. Germline trimming cut 5 bases from V and 1 base from J; bases unmatched to any gene: 6. Germline CDR1 reads SQVTM; CDR2 reads ANQGSEA. CDR3 in amino acids: CSVPGQGSNTEAFF. CDR3 in DNA: TGCAGCGTTCCCGGACAGGGATCGAACACTGAAGCTTTCTTT. Together with reference TRBV29-1 and TRBJ1-1, the CDR3 gives the full variable domain: SAVISQKPSRDICQRGTSLTIQCQVDSQVTMMFWYRQQPGQSLTLIATANQGSEATYESGFVIDKFPISRPNLTFSTLTVSNMSPEDSSIYLCSVPGQGSNTEAFFGQGTRLTVV.

The chain carries TRBV7-9 and TRBJ2-2; 11 bases line up with TRBD1. The V gene end was trimmed by 5 bases and the J gene end by 6 bases; junction bases not matched to a gene: 8. Germline V gene data show CDR1 as SEHNR and CDR2 as FQNEAQ (reference sequence). The CDR3 spans 16 residues. CDR3 nucleotide sequence: TGTGCCAGCAGCCCCGGGACAGGGGGTCACTCCGGGGAGCTGTTTTTT. This codes for CASSPGTGGHSGELFF.

This rearrangement joins TRBV6-5 to TRBJ2-3; D is possibly TRBD2 (5 bases). This CDR3 has 14 amino acids. V was pared by 6 bases and J by 6 bases, with 16 bases between. Germline V gives CDR1 MNHEY, CDR2 SVGAGI. CDR3: CASSLVVGSDTQYF. CDR3 in DNA: TGTGCCAGCAGCCTCGTGGTGGGGAGTGATACGCAGTATTTT.

The rearrangement links TRBV28 to TRBJ2-3, with a tentative D call TRBD2 (5 bases). The ends were cut back, 5 bases at V and 8 bases at J, with 5 bases in the middle. This CDR3 comprises 10 residues. The germline V gene has CDR1 MDHEN and CDR2 SYDVKM. CDR3 loop: CASSSGTQYF. In nucleotides, the CDR3 is TGTGCCAGCAGTAGCGGTACGCAGTATTTT.

This chain uses TRBV14 with TRBJ2-7; the D call may be TRBD1 or TRBD2 (5 bases each). V was cut by 1 base and J by 0 bases, with 13 bases left in between. The germline V gene encodes CDR1 SGHDN and CDR2 FVKESK. CDR3 length equals 16 residues. CDR3 protein: CASSQVRGRNSYEQYF. In DNA, the CDR3 is TGTGCCAGCAGCCAAGTAAGGGGACGGAACTCCTACGAGCAGTACTTC.

The V call is TRBV7-9, the J call TRBJ1-2; no clear D gene. CDR1 is SEHNR, CDR2 FQNEAQ, per germline (reference sequence). V shed 2 bases and J shed 4 bases, with 8 bases lying between them. This CDR3 is 13 amino acids long. The CDR3 nucleotides read TGTGCCAGCAGCTTACCTGCCCTCTATGGCTACACCTTC. This gives the protein CASSLPALYGYTF.

With respect to this clone: This CDR3 is also generated by other DNA sequences in the sample. This chain links TRBV27 with TRBJ2-5; possibly TRBD2 for D (6 bases). This CDR3 has 14 residues. The germline V gene encodes CDR1 MNHEY and CDR2 SMNVEV (reference sequence). Trimming removed 5 bases at V and 3 bases at J, with 13 bases between. CDR3 residues: CASSPGGAEETQYF. In DNA form, the CDR3 reads TGTGCCAGCAGTCCTGGAGGGGCCGAAGAGACCCAGTACTTC.

This chain joins TRBV5-1 and TRBJ1-5, with D perhaps matching TRBD1 (5 bases). V was shortened by 0 bases and J by 0 bases, with 19 bases between the two germline ends. The CDR3 has 19 amino acids. In germline, CDR1 is SGHRS, CDR2 YFSETQ. The CDR3 protein is CASSLGVGTEEYSNQPQHF. Here the CDR3 DNA reads TGCGCCAGCAGCTTGGGGGTGGGGACGGAAGAATATAGCAATCAGCCCCAGCATTTT.

J is TRBJ2-3 and V is TRBV10-2; 13 nucleotides match TRBD2. Losses at the gene ends were 0 bases for V and 0 bases for J; bases not matched to a gene: 0. This CDR3 is built from 17 residues. Germline V gene lookup returns CDR1 WSHSY and CDR2 SAAADI. CDR3 protein: CASSESGLAGSTDTQYF. CDR3 DNA sequence: TGCGCCAGCAGTGAGTCGGGACTAGCGGGGAGCACAGATACGCAGTATTTT.

This chain uses TRBV2 with TRBJ2-2; maybe TRBD2 (6 bases). This CDR3 contains 13 residues. The germline gives CDR1 SNHLY, CDR2 FYNNEI. V gave up 4 bases and J gave up 5 bases, with 8 bases separating them. CDR3 protein: CASSALATGELFF. The CDR3 coding sequence is TGTGCCAGCAGTGCCCTAGCGACCGGGGAGCTGTTTTTT.